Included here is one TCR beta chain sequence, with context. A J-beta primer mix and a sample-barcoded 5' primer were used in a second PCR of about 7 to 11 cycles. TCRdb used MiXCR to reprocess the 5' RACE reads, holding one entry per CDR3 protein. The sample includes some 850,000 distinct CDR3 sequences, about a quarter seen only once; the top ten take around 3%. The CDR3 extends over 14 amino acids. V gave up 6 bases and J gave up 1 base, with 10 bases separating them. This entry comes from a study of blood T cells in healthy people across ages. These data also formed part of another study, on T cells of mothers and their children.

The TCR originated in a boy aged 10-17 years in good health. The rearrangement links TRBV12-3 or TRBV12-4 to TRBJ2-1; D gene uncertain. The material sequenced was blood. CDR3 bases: TGTGCCAGCAGACAGCCGCAATCCTACAATGAGCAGTTCTTC. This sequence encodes CASRQPQSYNEQFF.